A selection of T cell receptor beta chains follows, all from one sample in a study of T-cell memory formation after mild COVID-19. TCRdb redid the calling of the 5' RACE reads with MiXCR, one entry per CDR3 protein. The sample has approximately 300,000 distinct CDR3 sequences, less than 20% seen once; the top ten hold around 20%. Sequences were obtained from PBMCs or a T cell subset sorted from them (not recorded which). The receptors originated from a man younger than 35 who had mild COVID-19 (a few samples of this study predate the infection). Cell type and time point are not known. CDR3s include the opening cysteine and the closing phenylalanine or tryptophan. The D gene is left open where the match is weak. Clone size, where shown, is once, few, many, or a class for clones that have expanded.

J gene,V gene,D gene,CDR3 length,clone size,CDR3 DNA,CDR3 protein
TRBJ2-5,TRBV12-3/TRBV12-4,-,13,few,TGTGCCAGCAATGAGGGGGAAGTAGAGACCCAGTACTTC,CASNEGEVETQYF
TRBJ1-6,TRBV7-9,-,14,-,TGTGCCAGCAGCGGGGGATTCCGGGAGTCACCCCTCCACTTT,CASSGGFRESPLHF
TRBJ2-3,TRBV28,-,17,-,TGTGCCAGCAGTTCTCGGAGCGGAATTGTGCAGATTCGAAAGGAGTATTTT,CASSSRSGIVQIRKEYF
TRBJ2-1,TRBV7-9,-,11,-,TGTGCCAGCAGCGTAGGGGGTGAGCAGTTCTTC,CASSVGGEQFF
TRBJ1-2,TRBV11-2,TRBD1,14,few,TGTGCCAGCAGCTTAAGTGGGACAGGCTTCTACCTTTCCTTC,CASSLSGTGFYLSF
TRBJ2-5,TRBV5-1,-,14,few,TGCGCCAGCAGCTTGACTAGGGGCCAAGAGACCCAGTACTTC,CASSLTRGQETQYF
TRBJ1-5,TRBV18,-,15,few,TGTGCCAGCTCACCGCGGGGAGGGAGCAATCAGCCCCAGCATTTT,CASSPRGGSNQPQHF
TRBJ2-5,TRBV28,TRBD1,18,-,TGTGCCAGCAGTTTTCCCCTCATTCCGGGACAGGGACAAGAGACCCAGTACTTC,CASSFPLIPGQGQETQYF
TRBJ2-5,TRBV7-3,-,13,few,TGTGCCAGCAGTCCAGGGATTTCAGAGACCCAGTACTTC,CASSPGISETQYF
TRBJ1-2,TRBV6-2/TRBV6-3,-,17,few,TGTGCCAGCAGTTCCAACCTTGGGGAGGACAGAAGCTATGGCTACACCTTC,CASSSNLGEDRSYGYTF
TRBJ2-7,TRBV10-3,-,13,-,TGTGCCATCAGTGACAAGCTATCGTACGAGCAGTACTTC,CAISDKLSYEQYF
TRBJ2-7,TRBV20-1,-,15,once,TGCAGTGCTAGAGTCCCCGATCGGAGCTCCTACGAGCAGTACTTC,CSARVPDRSSYEQYF
TRBJ1-1,TRBV5-1,-,16,-,TGCGCCAGCAGCTTGGCCATGGCAGGAATGAACACTGAAGCTTTCTTT,CASSLAMAGMNTEAFF
TRBJ1-1,TRBV20-1,-,12,few,TGCAGTGCGTCGACAGGCAACACTGAAGCTTTCTTT,CSASTGNTEAFF
TRBJ1-2,TRBV7-2,TRBD1,15,-,TGTGCCAGCAGCTTAACTGTGTTGACAGGGGATGGCTACACCTTC,CASSLTVLTGDGYTF
TRBJ2-7,TRBV6-5,TRBD1,15,many,TGTGCCAGCAGACCTTCCGGACAGGGGTTCTACGAGCAGTACTTC,CASRPSGQGFYEQYF
TRBJ2-3,TRBV6-5,TRBD2,15,few,TGTGCCAGCAGTTACCGTAGCGGGGGTGGAGATACGCAGTATTTT,CASSYRSGGGDTQYF